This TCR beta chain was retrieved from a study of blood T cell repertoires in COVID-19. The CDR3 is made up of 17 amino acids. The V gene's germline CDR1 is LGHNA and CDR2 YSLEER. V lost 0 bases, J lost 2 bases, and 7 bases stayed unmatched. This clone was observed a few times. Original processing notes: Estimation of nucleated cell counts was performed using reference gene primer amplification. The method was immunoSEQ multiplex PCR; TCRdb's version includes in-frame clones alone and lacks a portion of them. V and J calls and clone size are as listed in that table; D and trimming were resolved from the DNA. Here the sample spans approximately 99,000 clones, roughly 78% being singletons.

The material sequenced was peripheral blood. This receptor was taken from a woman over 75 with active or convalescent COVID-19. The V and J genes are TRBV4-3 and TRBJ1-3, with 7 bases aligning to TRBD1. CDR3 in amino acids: CASSQDRQGIAGNTIYF. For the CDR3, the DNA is TGCGCCAGCAGCCAAGACAGACAGGGAATCGCTGGAAACACCATATATTTT.